These 18 T cell receptor beta chains were sequenced from one sample in a study of CD8 T cells in ankylosing spondylitis. TCRdb re-called the 5' RACE reads through MiXCR, storing one row per CDR3 protein. The repertoire holds about 160,000 distinct CDR3 sequences, with roughly 10% as singletons. The sequenced sample was blood, either unsorted or a sorted T cell fraction (not recorded which). The receptors derive from a female donor with ankylosing spondylitis or in good health (not recorded which).

This clonotype was seen a few times. The CDR3 spells CATSRDRGSASYEQYF. The CDR3, as DNA: TGTGCCACCAGCAGAGATCGCGGGAGCGCATCCTACGAGCAGTACTTC. The gene calls are TRBV15 and TRBJ2-7, with 7 bases that match TRBD2. CDR1 and CDR2 (germline): LNHNV, YYDKDF (reference sequence). CDR3 length: 16 amino acids. V was pared by 0 bases and J by 1 base, with 6 bases of the junction left unmatched.

J is TRBJ1-5 and V is TRBV27, with TRBD1 matching 7 bases. Germline V CDR1 and CDR2: MNHEY, SMNVEV (reference sequence). After removal of 5 bases from V and 1 base from J, the junction contained 5 bases not matched to a gene. This CDR3 has 15 residues. The CDR3 nucleotides read TGTGCCAGCAGTCCCCCAGGGGGAAGCAATCAGCCCCAGCATTTT. It encodes CASSPPGGSNQPQHF.

This clonotype appeared many times. This chain connects TRBV5-6 to TRBJ2-7; 9 bases match TRBD2. Germline V gene sequence: CDR1 SGHDT, CDR2 YYEEEE. The CDR3 covers 16 residues. J was trimmed by 1 base and V by 3 bases; bases with no gene match: 8. The CDR3 region has the DNA TGTGCCAGCAGCTCCGTGACTAGCGGTTATTCCTACGAGCAGTACTTC. Its translation: CASSSVTSGYSYEQYF.

The chain uses TRBV9 and TRBJ2-1; tentative D call: TRBD1 (6 bases). Germline V gene lookup returns CDR1 SGDLS and CDR2 YYNGEE. This CDR3 contains 15 residues. Trimming stripped 4 bases from V and 2 bases from J, with 13 bases between. The chain's CDR3 is CASSPVAGAYNEQFF. In DNA, the CDR3 is TGTGCCAGCAGCCCTGTGGCAGGGGCCTACAATGAGCAGTTCTTC.

This clonotype was seen more than once but under ten times. V gene TRBV20-1 combines with J gene TRBJ1-2; D uncertain. The CDR3 consists of 12 residues. V lost 1 base, J lost 6 bases, and 9 bases lay in between. Germline values: CDR1 DFQATT, CDR2 SNEGSKA (reference sequence). The CDR3 nucleotides read TGCAGTGCTAGAGTCTACCTCGATGGCTACACCTTC. This codes for CSARVYLDGYTF.

This clonotype has at least ten counts. The chain employs TRBV12-3 or TRBV12-4 and TRBJ2-3; no reliable D call. V was pared by 2 bases and J by 2 bases, with 8 bases between. The CDR3 is made up of 14 amino acids. CDR3 amino acids: CASSLTGPTDTQYF. The CDR3 DNA reads as TGTGCCAGCAGTTTAACCGGGCCCACAGATACGCAGTATTTT.

The sample holds many counts of this clonotype. This chain uses TRBV27 with TRBJ2-2, with TRBD1 as a possible D gene (6 bases). V was clipped by 10 bases and J by 7 bases, with 13 bases between them. This CDR3 comprises 12 residues. Germline values: CDR1 MNHEY, CDR2 SMNVEV (reference sequence). The CDR3 coding sequence is TGTGCCATCCCAGGGGATAACGGGGAGCTGTTTTTT. This codes for CAIPGDNGELFF.

This clonotype was picked up a small number of times. The DNA of the CDR3 is TGTGCCAGCAGCCACCCTGGTACCGGGGAGCTGTTTTTT. Protein product: CASSHPGTGELFF. This chain uses TRBV4-2 with TRBJ2-2; D not resolved. Trimming removed 3 bases from V and 5 bases from J, with 7 bases in between. The CDR3 runs to 13 residues. The germline CDR1 and CDR2 sequences are LGHNA and YNFKEQ.

CDR3 in amino acids: CASSWIAGGDEQFF. In DNA, the CDR3 is TGTGCCAGCAGCTGGATAGCGGGAGGCGATGAGCAGTTCTTC. The chain recombines TRBV7-9 with TRBJ2-1; 10 nucleotides line up with TRBD2. V lost 4 bases to trimming and J lost 8 bases; unmatched junction nucleotides: 5. Germline assignment: CDR1 SEHNR and CDR2 FQNEAQ (reference sequence). CDR3 length equals 14 residues.

This rearrangement joins TRBV7-6 to TRBJ2-7; D might be TRBD2 (5 bases). The CDR3 runs 16 residues. V gave up 2 bases and J gave up 4 bases, with 18 bases separating them. Germline values: CDR1 SGHVS, CDR2 FNYEAQ. The CDR3 loop reads CASSLKTGVLRYEQYF. CDR3 sequence (DNA): TGTGCCAGCAGCTTAAAGACCGGGGTTTTAAGATACGAGCAGTACTTC.

This clonotype was recorded a few times. The J gene is TRBJ2-1, the V gene TRBV4-1; D remains ambiguous. The V gene's germline CDR1 is MGHRA and CDR2 YSYEKL. CDR3 size: 13 residues. The ends were cut back, 4 bases at V and 9 bases at J, with 13 bases in the middle. CDR3 protein: CASSPIEGGEQFF. CDR3 coding DNA: TGCGCCAGCAGCCCCATAGAAGGCGGTGAGCAGTTCTTC.

V and J are TRBV24-1 and TRBJ2-2; D might be TRBD1 (6 bases). Trimming stripped 4 bases from V and 2 bases from J, with 13 bases between. Germline V gene sequence: CDR1 KGHDR, CDR2 SFDVKD. This CDR3 contains 16 residues. The CDR3, as DNA: TGTGCCACCAGTGACCCCCCGGGACACAACACCGGGGAGCTGTTTTTT. Translated, it gives CATSDPPGHNTGELFF.

This chain links TRBV3-1 with TRBJ2-1, with 8 positions matching TRBD1. The CDR3 contains 17 residues. Trimming at V came to 4 bases and at J to 2 bases, leaving 10 bases not matched to a gene. The germline V gene has CDR1 LGHDT and CDR2 YNNKEL (reference sequence). CDR3 sequence (DNA): TGTGCCAGCAGCCTGGTTAACGGACAGGGTCCCTACAATGAGCAGTTCTTC. It specifies CASSLVNGQGPYNEQFF.

The sample holds many counts of this clonotype. The J gene is TRBJ2-1, the V gene TRBV20-1; D gene uncertain. The germline V and J ends were trimmed by 2 bases and 7 bases, with 12 bases remaining between them. The CDR3 runs to 13 residues. Germline assignment: CDR1 DFQATT and CDR2 SNEGSKA (reference sequence). The CDR3 loop is CSARLSSKNEQFF. CDR3 DNA sequence: TGCAGTGCTAGATTATCTAGTAAGAATGAGCAGTTCTTC.

In its sample, this clonotype was seen many times. The chain joins TRBV28 to TRBJ1-1; 9 bases fit TRBD1. V lost 5 bases, J lost 10 bases, and 2 bases stayed unmatched. Looked up from germline, CDR1 is MDHEN and CDR2 is SYDVKM. There are 11 residues in the CDR3. The DNA for the CDR3 is TGTGCCAGCAGTCCGACAGGGGGAGCTTTCTTT. Encoded protein: CASSPTGGAFF.

The CDR3 reads CASGFGGRDRGPYEQYF. DNA of the CDR3: TGTGCTAGTGGTTTTGGGGGCCGGGACAGGGGCCCCTACGAGCAGTACTTC. The V call is TRBV12-5, the J call TRBJ2-7; 10 nucleotides agree with TRBD1. V lost 3 bases and J lost 2; bases outside the gene matches: 10. Germline loops: CDR1 LGHNT, CDR2 FRNRAP. CDR3 length: 17 residues.

This clonotype has just a few counts. J is TRBJ2-1 and V is TRBV7-9, with TRBD2 identical over 14 bases. The CDR3 is 16 residues long. CDR1 SEHNR and CDR2 FQNEAQ come from the germline V gene (reference sequence). After removal of 4 bases from V and 4 bases from J, the junction contained 3 bases not matched to a gene. The CDR3 DNA reads TGTGCCAGCAGCTCTAGACTAGCGGGAGGGTACAATGAGCAGTTCTTC. Translation: CASSSRLAGGYNEQFF.

The V and J genes are TRBV7-2 and TRBJ1-4, with D possibly TRBD1 on 5 matching bases. The germline V gene encodes CDR1 SGHTA and CDR2 FQGNSA. V lost 0 bases to trimming and J lost 7 bases, with 12 bases between them. This CDR3 contains 15 residues. The CDR3 nucleotides are TGTGCCAGCAGCTTAGCCGGGACGGGGGGTGAAAAACTGTTTTTT. It yields the protein CASSLAGTGGEKLFF.